The entry that follows covers one TCR beta chain sequence. Its antigen remains unidentified. Assay used: immunoSEQ multiplex PCR; TCRdb lists only in-frame clones, some missing. Among roughly 120,000 clones, 90% were seen once, and the ten largest hold more than 0.15%. These data belong to a study of graft-versus-host responses after intestinal transplantation. General study points: Allografts of patients with graft-donor T cell macrochimerism showed high graft-versus-host to host-versus-graft clone ratios. The marrow of recipients harbored GvH clones, and ileum or blood showed some of them first.

CDR3 size: 14 residues. Germline V gene sequence: CDR1 SGHVS, CDR2 FNYEAQ. The trim removed 3 bases at V and 0 bases at J, leaving 1 base unmatched. The clonotype comes from a human donor who received an intestinal transplant. Here the sequenced sample was unstimulated CD4+ T cells sorted from spleen or lymph node cells, taken before intestinal transplant. The J gene is TRBJ1-2, the V gene TRBV7-6, with 7 bases matching TRBD1. The CDR3 sequence: CASSLGTANYGYTF. In nucleotides, the CDR3 is TGTGCCAGCAGCTTGGGGACAGCTAACTATGGCTACACCTTC.